This T cell receptor beta chain is drawn from a study of T cells in localized non-small cell lung cancer. The CDR3 consists of 13 residues. Deletions cut 4 bases from V and 0 bases from J, with 5 bases between. CDR1 LNHDA and CDR2 SQIVND come from the germline V gene (reference sequence). The count of this clone is one. Sequenced by immunoSEQ multiplex PCR; TCRdb stores in-frame clones only, minus some. The sample contains about 18,000 clones, around 89% of which appear only once. The sequence came from a male donor aged 60 or older with stage II squamous cell lung carcinoma. The rearrangement joins TRBV19 to TRBJ2-3, with D unresolved. Sequencing was performed on peripheral blood, taken before any cancer treatment. In nucleotides, the CDR3 is TGTGCCAGTAGTAGCGGTAGCACAGATACGCAGTATTTT. Protein product: CASSSGSTDTQYF.